A single sample is the source of the 29 T cell receptor beta chains below, sequenced in a study of CD8 T cells in ankylosing spondylitis. Study-wide points: Ankylosing spondylitis blood appeared to carry a characteristic TCR beta motif of several highly homologous variants.

What these receptors recognize is not known. TCRdb used MiXCR to reprocess the 5' RACE reads, holding one entry per CDR3 protein. The data hold 200,000 to 250,000 distinct CDR3 sequences, with about a sixth observed a single time. Specimen: blood, either unsorted or a sorted T cell fraction (not recorded which). The receptors were sampled from a male donor with ankylosing spondylitis.

In its sample, this clonotype was seen once. The chain has TRBV24-1 and TRBJ2-7; D remains ambiguous. Germline V CDR1 and CDR2: KGHDR, SFDVKD. Trimming took off 4 bases at V and 6 bases at J, with 9 bases between the two ends. CDR3 length equals 12 residues. CDR3 bases: TGTGCCACCAGTGAACCCCTAGGCGAGCAGTACTTC. This translates into CATSEPLGEQYF.

This clonotype occurred a few times. This sequence joins TRBV7-8 and TRBJ2-7; D may be TRBD2 (6 bases). The V gene's germline CDR1 is SGHVS and CDR2 FQNEAQ. The V and J ends lost 3 bases and 4 bases respectively, with 16 bases between them. The CDR3 contains 15 residues. CDR3 DNA: TGTGCCAGCAGCTTCCCCTTGGCGGGAAAGTACGAGCAGTACTTC. It specifies CASSFPLAGKYEQYF.

The V and J genes are TRBV27 and TRBJ2-7; 10 bases are a match to TRBD2. Unmatched junction bases numbered 4, after V lost 1 base and J lost 4 bases. Germline V gene sequence: CDR1 MNHEY, CDR2 SMNVEV (reference sequence). This CDR3 spans 15 amino acids. This CDR3 reads CASSLYSGRVYEQYF. The CDR3 DNA sequence: TGTGCCAGCAGTTTATACAGCGGGAGGGTTTACGAGCAGTACTTC.

This clonotype was observed a handful of times. V and J are TRBV5-4 and TRBJ2-7; the match to TRBD1 covers 10 bases. The CDR3 has 13 residues. Germline V gives CDR1 SGHNT, CDR2 YYREEE (reference sequence). Trimming took 4 bases from V and 5 from J; bases not matched to a gene: 3. The CDR3 reads CASSRDRGHEQYF. CDR3 DNA: TGTGCCAGCAGCAGGGACAGGGGCCACGAGCAGTACTTC.

The table lists this clonotype with a few counts. V and J are TRBV12-3 or TRBV12-4 and TRBJ2-3, with a possible D match to TRBD2 (6 bases). This CDR3 has 14 residues. V lost 3 bases, J lost 4 bases, and 11 bases lay in between. CDR3 nucleotides: TGTGCCAGCAGTTTCACGGGAGCGGCAGATACGCAGTATTTT. Protein product: CASSFTGAADTQYF.

The V and J genes are TRBV19 and TRBJ1-1, with unresolved D. CDR3 size: 13 residues. Germline V gene sequence: CDR1 LNHDA, CDR2 SQIVND (reference sequence). Trimming stripped 6 bases from V and 6 bases from J, with 14 bases between. The CDR3 region has the DNA TGTGCCAGTAGATCTGACGGGGAGGCTGAAGCTTTCTTT. Its translation is CASRSDGEAEAFF.

This CDR3 is CASSEGRTYEQYF. For the CDR3, the DNA is TGTGCCAGCAGTGAGGGCAGAACCTACGAGCAGTACTTC. The V call is TRBV6-1, the J call TRBJ2-7; D is unclear. The CDR3 has 13 residues. The germline V gene has CDR1 MNHNS and CDR2 SASEGT. The germline V and J ends were trimmed by 3 bases and 2 bases, with 8 bases remaining between them.

This sequence joins TRBV7-2 and TRBJ2-7, with D maybe TRBD2 (6 bases). The CDR3 totals 15 residues. Germline V gene sequence: CDR1 SGHTA, CDR2 FQGNSA. Trimming shortened V by 0 bases and J by 2 bases, and 11 bases separated the two germline ends. Written as DNA, the CDR3 is TGTGCCAGCAGCTTAGCTAGCGGTAGCACCTACGAGCAGTACTTC. Amino acid sequence: CASSLASGSTYEQYF.

A few counts support this clonotype. The chain uses TRBV4-1 and TRBJ2-7; possible D gene TRBD2, 6 bases. V lost 3 bases and J 1 base, leaving 10 bases between the germline ends. CDR1 is MGHRA, CDR2 YSYEKL, per germline. This CDR3 spans 14 amino acids. CDR3: CASSQVAESYEQYF. The CDR3 DNA sequence: TGCGCCAGCAGCCAGGTAGCGGAGTCCTACGAGCAGTACTTC.

This clonotype was recorded only once. J is TRBJ2-5 and V is TRBV9, with unresolved D. The CDR3 has 15 residues. V lost 3 bases, J lost 1 base, and 13 bases lay in between. Germline V gene lookup returns CDR1 SGDLS and CDR2 YYNGEE. CDR3 loop: CASSDLQDSQETQYF. CDR3 nucleotides: TGTGCCAGCAGCGACCTCCAGGATTCCCAAGAGACCCAGTACTTC.

This clonotype was seen more than once but under ten times. V usage is TRBV9 and J usage is TRBJ2-5, with D possibly being TRBD1 or TRBD2 (5 bases each). Germline V gene data show CDR1 as SGDLS and CDR2 as YYNGEE. The CDR3 sequence is 15 residues long. V gave up 3 bases and J gave up 4 bases, with 16 bases separating them. The CDR3 nucleotides read TGTGCCAGCAGCGGAGAGGGGTTCCTAGGAGAGACCCAGTACTTC. Translated, it gives CASSGEGFLGETQYF.

At least ten counts were recorded for this clonotype. This chain joins TRBV12-3 or TRBV12-4 and TRBJ2-2; TRBD1 aligns across 7 bases. V was clipped by 8 bases and J by 0 bases; unmatched bases: 6. The CDR3 loop spans 15 amino acids. CDR3 in DNA: TGTGCCAGCCTAAGGGGGCATCCGAACACCGGGGAGCTGTTTTTT. It encodes CASLRGHPNTGELFF.

Concerning this clonotype itself: At one end, the junction sequence differs from germline, possibly due to a read error. In DNA, the CDR3 is TGCGCCAGCAGCCTGACTAGCGGAGCCTACGAGCAGTACTTC. This translates into CASSLTSGAYEQYF. The gene calls are TRBV27 and TRBJ2-7; 9 bases are shared with TRBD2. The length of the CDR3 is 14 residues. CDR1 is MNHEY and CDR2 is SMNVEV in the germline V gene (reference sequence).

The chain joins TRBV9 to TRBJ2-1, with unresolved D. Trimming removed 0 bases at V and 2 bases at J, with 9 bases between. This CDR3 region has 15 residues. Germline V CDR1 and CDR2: SGDLS, YYNGEE. The CDR3 here is CASSVGPTPYNEQFF. The CDR3 nucleotides read TGTGCCAGCAGCGTAGGACCTACGCCCTACAATGAGCAGTTCTTC.

The V call is TRBV11-1, the J call TRBJ2-5, with 11 positions matching TRBD2. The CDR3 runs 19 residues. Trimming at V came to 3 bases and at J to 5 bases, leaving 17 bases not matched to a gene. The germline V gene encodes CDR1 SGHAT and CDR2 FQDESV (reference sequence). This chain's CDR3 is CASSFSEVLAGGPEETQYF. The DNA of the CDR3 is TGTGCCAGCAGCTTCTCCGAGGTGTTAGCGGGGGGGCCAGAGGAGACCCAGTACTTC. Complete variable domain (other parts from reference TRBV11-1 and TRBJ2-5): EAEVAQSPRYKITEKSQAVAFWCDPISGHATLYWYRQILGQGPELLVQFQDESVVDDSQLPKDRFSAERLKGVDSTLKIQPAELGDSAMYLCASSFSEVLAGGPEETQYFGPGTRLLVL.

Many counts were recorded for this clonotype. The CDR3: CASSYFLGAYEQYF. In DNA form, the CDR3 reads TGTGCCAGCAGTTACTTTCTTGGGGCGTACGAGCAGTACTTC. The chain uses TRBV6-5 and TRBJ2-7; the D gene is possibly TRBD1 (5 bases). V gave up 1 base and J gave up 4 bases, with 11 bases separating them. CDR1 is MNHEY and CDR2 is SVGAGI in the germline V gene. CDR3 length: 14 amino acids.

The chain carries TRBV28 and TRBJ2-3, with D possibly matching TRBD1 (6 bases). The CDR3 contains 14 residues. Trimming removed 3 bases from V and 5 bases from J, with 12 bases in between. CDR1 is MDHEN and CDR2 is SYDVKM in the germline V gene. CDR3 nucleotides: TGTGCCAGCAGTTTCCAGGGGTTCGGAGATACGCAGTATTTT. It is translated as CASSFQGFGDTQYF.

The V and J genes are TRBV30 and TRBJ2-7; 11 positions match TRBD2. The CDR3 runs 14 residues. J was trimmed by 3 bases and V by 3 bases; bases with no gene match: 4. Germline loops: CDR1 GTSNPN, CDR2 SVGIG (reference sequence). The CDR3: CAWSLGLADYEQYF. The CDR3 DNA sequence: TGTGCCTGGAGCCTGGGACTAGCGGACTACGAGCAGTACTTC.

The chain combines TRBV29-1 with TRBJ1-2, with D perhaps TRBD1 (6 bases). Trimming removed 2 bases at V and 3 bases at J, with 10 bases between. Germline V gene lookup returns CDR1 SQVTM and CDR2 ANQGSEA. This CDR3 has 13 residues. DNA for the CDR3: TGCAGCGTTGAACAAACAGGGTACTATGGCTACACCTTC. It translates to CSVEQTGYYGYTF. Full variable domain (missing parts from reference TRBV29-1 and TRBJ1-2): SAVISQKPSRDICQRGTSLTIQCQVDSQVTMMFWYRQQPGQSLTLIATANQGSEATYESGFVIDKFPISRPNLTFSTLTVSNMSPEDSSIYLCSVEQTGYYGYTFGSGTRLTVV.

The rearrangement uses TRBV15 and TRBJ2-3, with D perhaps TRBD1 (6 bases). The germline gives CDR1 LNHNV, CDR2 YYDKDF (reference sequence). The CDR3 totals 13 residues. The ends were cut back, 1 base at V and 5 bases at J, with 7 bases in the middle. The CDR3, as DNA: TGTGCCACCAGCAGAGGACAGGAAGATACGCAGTATTTT. Protein product: CATSRGQEDTQYF.

Only a few counts were recorded for this clonotype. V is TRBV19 and J is TRBJ1-1; D possibly corresponds to TRBD1 (6 bases). The CDR3 has 18 residues. Between the trimmed V and J ends, which lost 2 bases and 0 bases, there was a span of 19 bases. Germline values: CDR1 LNHDA, CDR2 SQIVND (reference sequence). The CDR3 region is CASSIFVLTGDMNTEAFF. In DNA, the CDR3 is TGTGCCAGTAGTATATTCGTGCTGACAGGCGACATGAACACTGAAGCTTTCTTT.

This clonotype has more than one count but fewer than ten. J is TRBJ2-7 and V is TRBV27, with TRBD2 matching over 7 bases. The CDR3 extends over 13 amino acids. The germline gives CDR1 MNHEY, CDR2 SMNVEV (reference sequence). V gave up 10 bases and J gave up 2 bases; unmatched junction bases: 8. The CDR3 sequence is CATSEGRAYEQYF. The CDR3 region has the DNA TGTGCCACCTCGGAGGGGAGGGCCTACGAGCAGTACTTC.

This clonotype was recorded many times. The chain links TRBV29-1 to TRBJ2-3; D is ambiguous. Germline CDR1 and CDR2: SQVTM and ANQGSEA. The CDR3 loop spans 12 amino acids. Trimming left V 8 bases short and J 4 bases short, with 13 bases between. The CDR3 coding sequence is TGCAGCTTCGAATCCGGGCCAGATACGCAGTATTTT. Amino acids: CSFESGPDTQYF.

This clonotype was picked up many times. The V gene is TRBV12-3 or TRBV12-4, the J gene TRBJ2-2; TRBD2 agrees at 12 bases. V was pared by 6 bases and J by 0 bases, with 5 bases of the junction left unmatched. This CDR3 has 17 amino acids. The CDR3 bases are TGTGCCAGCAGCTCAACTAGCGGGAGGACGAACACCGGGGAGCTGTTTTTT. This encodes CASSSTSGRTNTGELFF.

The rearrangement links TRBV6-5 to TRBJ2-1, with 8 bases that match TRBD1. The CDR3 is made up of 17 amino acids. Germline CDR1 MNHEY, CDR2 SVGAGI. V lost 3 bases to trimming and J lost 1 base; unmatched junction nucleotides: 8. The CDR3 is CASSYSAGGASYNEQFF. The CDR3 nucleotides are TGTGCCAGCAGTTATAGTGCAGGGGGCGCTTCCTACAATGAGCAGTTCTTC.

The rearrangement links TRBV7-9 to TRBJ2-7; tentatively, D is TRBD1 (5 bases). This CDR3 is built from 15 residues. Germline assignment: CDR1 SEHNR and CDR2 FQNEAQ (reference sequence). The V gene lost 3 bases and the J gene lost 2 bases, with 14 bases spanning the gap. CDR3 nucleotides: TGTGCCAGCAGCTTCTTTGGACACCCACCCTACGAGCAGTACTTC. It encodes CASSFFGHPPYEQYF.

The chain employs TRBV4-3 and TRBJ2-2, with 10 bases aligning to TRBD1. Trimming took 6 bases from V and 1 from J; bases not matched to a gene: 8. The CDR3 sequence is 17 residues long. Looked up from germline, CDR1 is LGHNA and CDR2 is YSLEER. This chain's CDR3 is CASRGDRGRQNTGELFF. DNA of the CDR3: TGCGCCAGCAGGGGAGACAGGGGGCGACAGAACACCGGGGAGCTGTTTTTT.

In this sample, this clonotype turned up a few times. The CDR3 spells CASSLGVSGPLSVAFF. CDR3 nucleotides: TGTGCCAGCAGCTTGGGGGTGTCGGGGCCTCTGAGTGTGGCTTTCTTT. The V gene is TRBV5-8, the J gene TRBJ1-1; possibly TRBD1 for D (5 bases). V lost 0 bases, J lost 11 bases, and 23 bases lay in between. Germline lookup yields CDR1 SGHTS and CDR2 YDEGEE. The CDR3 length is 16 residues.

The rearrangement uses TRBV27 and TRBJ1-2, with D maybe TRBD1 (6 bases). CDR1 and CDR2 from the germline V gene are MNHEY and SMNVEV (reference sequence). This CDR3 region has 14 residues. Trimming left V 9 bases short and J 6 bases short, with 20 bases between. The CDR3 DNA reads as TGTGCCAGTTGTGGTGGGGGGCAGGGAGATGGCTACACCTTC. Translation gives CASCGGGQGDGYTF.